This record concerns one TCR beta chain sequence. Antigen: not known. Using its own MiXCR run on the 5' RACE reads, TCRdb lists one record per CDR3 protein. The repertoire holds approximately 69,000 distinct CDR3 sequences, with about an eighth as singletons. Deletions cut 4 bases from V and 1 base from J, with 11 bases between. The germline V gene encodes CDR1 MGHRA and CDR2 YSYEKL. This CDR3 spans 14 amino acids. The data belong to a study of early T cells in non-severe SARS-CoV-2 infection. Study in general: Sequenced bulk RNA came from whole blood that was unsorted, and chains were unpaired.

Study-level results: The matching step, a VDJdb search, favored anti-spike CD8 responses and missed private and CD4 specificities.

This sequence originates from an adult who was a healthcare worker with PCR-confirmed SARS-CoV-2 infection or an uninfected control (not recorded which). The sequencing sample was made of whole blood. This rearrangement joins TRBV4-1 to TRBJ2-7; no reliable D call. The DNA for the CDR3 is TGCGCCAGCAGCCCCCCGGACCGATCCTACGAGCAGTACTTC. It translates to CASSPPDRSYEQYF.